The 8 T cell receptor beta chains given below trace back to one sample, sequenced in a study of blood T cell repertoires in COVID-19 (dated by TCRdb to about 2020). Library preparation used the immunoSEQ multiplex PCR assay. This is the immuneACCESS table as TCRdb keeps it, with only in-frame sequences that have V and J called. A part of the clones is gone; compared with another copy, unresolved V genes explain less than half, and the rest is unexplained. The sample has about 59,000 clones on record, 80% to 95% of them singletons. The biggest ten clones account for more than 15% of the sample. Sequencing used peripheral blood. Receptors originate from a man older than 75 with acute or convalescent COVID-19.

The chain employs TRBV6-5 and TRBJ1-2, with D unresolved. Deletions cut 0 bases from V and 7 bases from J, with 15 bases between. This CDR3 region has 15 residues. Per germline, CDR1 MNHEY and CDR2 SVGAGI. The CDR3 coding sequence is TGTGCCAGCAGTTACTCTGTTCCCGGGGAGGGTGGCTACACCTTC. Translation gives CASSYSVPGEGGYTF.

This rearrangement joins TRBV7-6 to TRBJ2-1, with 9 positions matching TRBD2. The CDR3 runs 15 residues. CDR1 and CDR2 (germline): SGHVS, FNYEAQ. V was clipped by 4 bases and J by 1 base; unmatched bases: 2. CDR3 residues: CASSSLAGSYNEQFF. DNA for the CDR3: TGTGCCAGCAGCTCTCTAGCGGGGTCCTACAATGAGCAGTTCTTC.

The rearrangement uses TRBV30 and TRBJ2-2, with 7 bases fitting TRBD2. The J segment lost 6 bases and the V segment lost 2 bases, leaving 3 bases of the junction unmatched. CDR1 GTSNPN and CDR2 SVGIG come from the germline V gene (reference sequence). There are 13 residues in the CDR3. The CDR3 protein is CAWSPRGAGELFF. CDR3 nucleotide sequence: TGTGCCTGGAGTCCACGGGGGGCCGGGGAGCTGTTTTTT.

The table lists this clone with a count of one. The chain uses TRBV28 and TRBJ2-5; TRBD2 aligns across 10 bases. The junction had 7 bases not matched to a gene; V was cut back by 10 bases and J by 5 bases. CDR3 length equals 13 residues. In germline, CDR1 is MDHEN, CDR2 SYDVKM. CDR3 amino acids: CAISGGAVETQYF. CDR3 nucleotide sequence: TGTGCCATCAGCGGGGGGGCCGTGGAGACCCAGTACTTC.

The rearrangement links TRBV15 to TRBJ1-5; 10 bases line up with TRBD1. The V gene end was trimmed by 5 bases and the J gene end by 6 bases; junction bases not matched to a gene: 7. Germline V gene lookup returns CDR1 LNHNV and CDR2 YYDKDF (reference sequence). The CDR3 runs to 15 residues. The CDR3 DNA reads as TGTGCCACCAGCGGCAGGACAGGGGGTGTTCAGCCCCAGCATTTT. Translation gives CATSGRTGGVQPQHF. Full variable domain (rest looked up from reference TRBV15 and TRBJ1-5): DAMVIQNPRYQVTQFGKPVTLSCSQTLNHNVMYWYQQKSSQAPKLLFHYYDKDFNNEADTPDNFQSRRPNTSFCFLDIRSPGLGDTAMYLCATSGRTGGVQPQHFGDGTRLSIL.

The J gene is TRBJ1-1, the V gene TRBV5-6, with unresolved D. Germline V gene sequence: CDR1 SGHDT, CDR2 YYEEEE. The CDR3 runs to 13 residues. The germline V and J ends were trimmed by 4 bases and 6 bases, with 13 bases remaining between them. CDR3 nucleotides: TGTGCCAGCAGCATCTCTGTGGTAGCTGAAGCTTTCTTT. This gives the protein CASSISVVAEAFF.

The CDR3: CASGDRNQPQHF. As DNA, the CDR3 is TGTGCCAGTGGGGACAGAAATCAGCCCCAGCATTTT. J is TRBJ1-5 and V is TRBV6-5; 7 positions match TRBD1. Germline V gene sequence: CDR1 MNHEY, CDR2 SVGAGI. The CDR3 is 12 amino acids. V was clipped by 9 bases and J by 4 bases; unmatched bases: 3.

The CDR3 loop reads CASSFLAGNPYEQYF. The CDR3 bases are TGCGCCAGCAGCTTTCTAGCGGGGAACCCCTACGAGCAGTACTTC. The V and J genes are TRBV5-1 and TRBJ2-7; TRBD2 matches 9 bases. This CDR3 is 15 amino acids long. The J segment lost 2 bases and the V segment lost 2 bases, leaving 5 bases of the junction unmatched. The germline gives CDR1 SGHRS, CDR2 YFSETQ. Complete variable domain (other parts from reference TRBV5-1 and TRBJ2-7): KAGVTQTPRYLIKTRGQQVTLSCSPISGHRSVSWYQQTPGQGLQFLFEYFSETQRNKGNFPGRFSGRQFSNSRSEMNVSTLELGDSALYLCASSFLAGNPYEQYFGPGTRLTVT.